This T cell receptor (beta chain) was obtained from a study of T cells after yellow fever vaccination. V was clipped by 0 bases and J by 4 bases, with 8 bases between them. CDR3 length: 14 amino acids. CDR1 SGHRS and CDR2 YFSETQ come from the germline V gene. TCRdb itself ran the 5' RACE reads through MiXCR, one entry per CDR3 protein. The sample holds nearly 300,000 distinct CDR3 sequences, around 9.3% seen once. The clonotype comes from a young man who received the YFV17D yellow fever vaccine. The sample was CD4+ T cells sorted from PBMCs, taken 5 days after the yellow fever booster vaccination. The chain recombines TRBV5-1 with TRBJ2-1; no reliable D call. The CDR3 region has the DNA TGCGCCAGCAGCTTGGGGGCCGTATACAATGAGCAGTTCTTC. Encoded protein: CASSLGAVYNEQFF. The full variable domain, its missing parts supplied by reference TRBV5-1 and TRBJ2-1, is KAGVTQTPRYLIKTRGQQVTLSCSPISGHRSVSWYQQTPGQGLQFLFEYFSETQRNKGNFPGRFSGRQFSNSRSEMNVSTLELGDSALYLCASSLGAVYNEQFFGPGTRLTVL.